Presented here are 25 T cell receptor beta chains from one specimen sequenced in a study of blood T cell repertoires in COVID-19. Measured with immunoSEQ multiplex PCR; TCRdb has only the in-frame clones, and not every one. The data contain fewer than 40,000 clones, 60% to 80% of them singletons. Material for sequencing was peripheral blood. These receptors were obtained from a man at least 80 years old with acute or convalescent COVID-19.

This chain joins TRBV10-3 and TRBJ1-6; 7 bases align to TRBD1. CDR3 length: 14 amino acids. Germline CDR1 ENHRY, CDR2 SYGVKD. With V trimmed by 1 base and J by 10 bases, 4 bases remained unmatched. The CDR3 sequence: CAISEFQGGSPLHF. CDR3 DNA sequence: TGTGCCATCAGTGAGTTCCAGGGGGGATCACCCCTCCACTTT.

In its sample, this clone was seen once. The gene calls are TRBV6-5 and TRBJ1-1, with D perhaps matching TRBD1 (5 bases). The V end lost 0 bases, the J end lost 2 bases, and 10 bases lay between the germline ends. The germline V gene has CDR1 MNHEY and CDR2 SVGAGI. This CDR3 is built from 15 residues. CDR3 DNA: TGTGCCAGCAGTTACTCCGGGCAGGGAAACACTGAAGCTTTCTTT. This translates into CASSYSGQGNTEAFF.

V usage is TRBV9 and J usage is TRBJ2-1, with TRBD2 matching over 8 bases. With 1 base clipped from V and 7 bases from J, the junction kept 7 bases outside the gene matches. This CDR3 has 15 residues. CDR1 and CDR2 from the germline V gene are SGDLS and YYNGEE. The CDR3 DNA is TGTGCCAGCAGCGTATTTAGAGCGGGGGCTAATGAGCAGTTCTTC. Amino acids: CASSVFRAGANEQFF.

The chain is built from TRBV5-1 and TRBJ1-2; 7 bases align to TRBD1. The CDR3 is 13 residues long. Per germline, CDR1 SGHRS and CDR2 YFSETQ. V gave up 4 bases and J gave up 7 bases; unmatched junction bases: 7. The CDR3 here is CASSPRTGGGYTF. For the CDR3, the DNA is TGCGCCAGCAGCCCCCGGACAGGAGGTGGCTACACCTTC. Complete variable domain (other parts from reference TRBV5-1 and TRBJ1-2): KAGVTQTPRYLIKTRGQQVTLSCSPISGHRSVSWYQQTPGQGLQFLFEYFSETQRNKGNFPGRFSGRQFSNSRSEMNVSTLELGDSALYLCASSPRTGGGYTFGSGTRLTVV.

The V call is TRBV19, the J call TRBJ2-3; TRBD2 is a possible D gene (6 bases). The CDR3 runs 16 residues. The V gene's germline CDR1 is LNHDA and CDR2 SQIVND (reference sequence). The V end lost 7 bases, the J end lost 5 bases, and 22 bases lay between the germline ends. CDR3 DNA sequence: TGTGCCAGTATAGACCCCGGAGGGCCTCGGGGAGATACGCAGTATTTT. This encodes CASIDPGGPRGDTQYF.

The chain uses TRBV2 and TRBJ2-2; 8 positions match TRBD2. V lost 2 bases and J lost 6; bases outside the gene matches: 5. The CDR3 extends over 15 amino acids. From germline, CDR1 is SNHLY and CDR2 FYNNEI. CDR3 protein: CASSEKRGRAGELFF. The CDR3 DNA follows: TGTGCCAGCAGTGAAAAGCGGGGGAGGGCCGGGGAGCTGTTTTTT.

The chain recombines TRBV6-5 with TRBJ2-6, with TRBD2 as a possible D gene (5 bases). Germline CDR1 and CDR2: MNHEY and SVGAGI. V gave up 6 bases and J gave up 0 bases, with 9 bases separating them. This CDR3 has 15 amino acids. Here the CDR3 DNA reads TGTGCCAGCAGCCCGGGAAGCTCTGGGGCCAACGTCCTGACTTTC. As protein: CASSPGSSGANVLTF.

The chain is built from TRBV4-1 and TRBJ1-2; TRBD1 is a possible D gene (6 bases). The CDR3 length is 17 residues. Trimming left V 3 bases short and J 1 base short, with 18 bases between. Per the germline V gene, CDR1 is MGHRA and CDR2 is YSYEKL. The CDR3 protein is CASSQGPGQLLNYGYTF. The CDR3 coding sequence is TGCGCCAGCAGCCAGGGCCCTGGACAGCTACTTAACTATGGCTACACCTTC.

This clone has just one count. V is TRBV13 and J is TRBJ2-7, with 10 bases aligning to TRBD2. V was clipped by 1 base and J by 1 base; unmatched bases: 1. Germline V lookup: CDR1 PRHDT, CDR2 FYEKMQ (reference sequence). This CDR3 is 15 amino acids long. CDR3 region: CASSLVAGGSYEQYF. The CDR3 nucleotides read TGTGCCAGCAGCTTAGTAGCGGGAGGTTCCTACGAGCAGTACTTC.

The chain uses TRBV18 and TRBJ1-2; 9 nucleotides line up with TRBD1. Germline CDR1 reads KGHSH; CDR2 reads LQKENI. Losses at the gene ends were 3 bases for V and 2 bases for J; bases not matched to a gene: 1. This CDR3 region has 14 residues. Here the CDR3 reads CASSPGQGNYGYTF. The DNA for the CDR3 is TGTGCCAGCTCACCGGGACAGGGCAACTATGGCTACACCTTC.

The V gene is TRBV6-5, the J gene TRBJ2-7; D not certain. This CDR3 has 12 residues. Germline V gene lookup returns CDR1 MNHEY and CDR2 SVGAGI. The ends were cut back, 7 bases at V and 3 bases at J, with 10 bases in the middle. The CDR3 loop is CASTEEIYEQYF. The DNA of the CDR3 is TGTGCCAGCACCGAAGAGATCTACGAGCAGTACTTC.

The rearrangement uses TRBV11-2 and TRBJ2-2; 11 nucleotides match TRBD2. V was pared by 5 bases and J by 7 bases, with 15 bases of the junction left unmatched. Germline V gene sequence: CDR1 SGHAT, CDR2 FQNNGV. The CDR3 sequence is 18 residues long. The CDR3 DNA reads as TGTGCCAGCAGCCCAGAACGTCATACTAGCGGGGGTGGCGGGGAGCTGTTTTTT. It specifies CASSPERHTSGGGGELFF.

This chain joins TRBV4-3 and TRBJ1-2, with 7 bases identical to TRBD1. The CDR3 runs to 18 residues. Germline CDR1 LGHNA, CDR2 YSLEER. The J segment lost 4 bases and the V segment lost 0 bases, leaving 14 bases of the junction unmatched. The CDR3 DNA is TGCGCCAGCAGCCAAGATCCGTTGACAGGGCTCCCTCTCTATGGCTACACCTTC. Translating it yields CASSQDPLTGLPLYGYTF.

This clone has just a few counts. The chain combines TRBV18 with TRBJ2-5, with TRBD1 identical over 7 bases. The CDR3 is made up of 14 amino acids. The junction had 3 bases not matched to a gene; V was cut back by 3 bases and J by 2 bases. In germline, CDR1 is KGHSH, CDR2 LQKENI. Written as DNA, the CDR3 is TGTGCCAGCTCACCCGGGACAGCTCAAGAGACCCAGTACTTC. Its protein is CASSPGTAQETQYF.

This rearrangement joins TRBV10-3 to TRBJ2-2; 8 bases map to TRBD1. CDR3 length equals 16 residues. Trimming took 6 bases from V and 3 from J; bases not matched to a gene: 9. Germline lookup yields CDR1 ENHRY and CDR2 SYGVKD. The CDR3 DNA reads as TGTGCCATCAGACAGGGGGGAAACGCGGACACCGGGGAGCTGTTTTTT. Its translation is CAIRQGGNADTGELFF.

The chain recombines TRBV7-9 with TRBJ2-7; 10 bases align to TRBD2. This CDR3 comprises 17 residues. The trim removed 0 bases at V and 1 base at J, leaving 6 bases unmatched. Germline V gene data show CDR1 as SEHNR and CDR2 as FQNEAQ (reference sequence). The chain's CDR3 is CASSLAITSGTSYEQYF. CDR3 nucleotides: TGTGCCAGCAGCTTAGCGATCACTAGCGGGACTTCCTACGAGCAGTACTTC.

Judged by abundance, this clone is hyperexpanded. The chain combines TRBV7-6 with TRBJ1-5, with 10 bases matching TRBD1. Losses at the gene ends were 3 bases for V and 7 bases for J; bases not matched to a gene: 6. CDR1 is SGHVS and CDR2 is FNYEAQ in the germline V gene. The CDR3 is made up of 15 amino acids. The CDR3 DNA sequence: TGTGCCAGCAGCTTGGAGGGACAGGGGTACCAGCCCCAGCATTTT. It is translated as CASSLEGQGYQPQHF.

V is TRBV5-1 and J is TRBJ2-1, with 8 bases fitting TRBD2. V lost 3 bases, J lost 0 bases, and 11 bases stayed unmatched. The CDR3 consists of 18 residues. Germline CDR1 reads SGHRS; CDR2 reads YFSETQ. The CDR3 coding sequence is TGCGCCAGCAGCTCGATCACAGCGGGAGTTAACTCCTACAATGAGCAGTTCTTC. This sequence encodes CASSSITAGVNSYNEQFF.

This clone has a handful of counts. This chain connects TRBV15 to TRBJ1-2; possible D gene TRBD1, 6 bases. The CDR3 totals 16 residues. The germline CDR1 and CDR2 sequences are LNHNV and YYDKDF (reference sequence). V lost 1 base and J lost 7, with 19 bases in between. For the CDR3, the DNA is TGTGCCACCAGCAGAGGAAGGGACACCGGTGGTTCTGGCTACACCTTC. This sequence encodes CATSRGRDTGGSGYTF.

Only a few counts were recorded for this clone. J is TRBJ2-7 and V is TRBV7-2, with 12 bases matching TRBD1. V lost 3 bases, J lost 8 bases, and 5 bases stayed unmatched. CDR1 and CDR2 (germline): SGHTA, FQGNSA. There are 14 residues in the CDR3. CDR3 sequence (DNA): TGTGCCAGCAGCTTGGGGGACAGGGGGCGGCAGCAGTACTTC. It specifies CASSLGDRGRQQYF. Based on the CDR3 plus reference TRBV7-2 and TRBJ2-7, the full variable domain is GAGVSQSPSNKVTEKGKDVELRCDPISGHTALYWYRQSLGQGLEFLIYFQGNSAPDKSGLPSDRFSAERTGGSVSTLTIQRTQQEDSAVYLCASSLGDRGRQQYFGPGTRLTVT.

This rearrangement joins TRBV10-3 to TRBJ2-1; D unresolved. Trimming took off 3 bases at V and 9 bases at J, with 15 bases between the two ends. The CDR3 extends over 14 amino acids. Germline values: CDR1 ENHRY, CDR2 SYGVKD. The CDR3 DNA reads as TGTGCCATCAGTGATATACCGCAGGAAAGTGAGCAGTTCTTC. It is translated as CAISDIPQESEQFF.

This chain connects TRBV11-2 to TRBJ2-7; D might be TRBD1 (5 bases). The CDR3 spans 11 residues. CDR1 and CDR2 (germline): SGHAT, FQNNGV. V gave up 5 bases and J gave up 4 bases, with 6 bases separating them. The CDR3: CASSRQYEQYF. Written as DNA, the CDR3 is TGTGCCAGCAGCCGACAGTACGAGCAGTACTTC.

The chain has TRBV5-4 and TRBJ2-7, with 10 bases that match TRBD2. Per the germline V gene, CDR1 is SGHNT and CDR2 is YYREEE (reference sequence). This CDR3 has 15 amino acids. Losses at the gene ends were 0 bases for V and 2 bases for J; bases not matched to a gene: 2. The CDR3 DNA reads TGTGCCAGCAGCTTGGGGACTAGCGGAACCTACGAGCAGTACTTC. Residues: CASSLGTSGTYEQYF.

This chain joins TRBV5-4 and TRBJ2-2; 8 bases fit TRBD1. This CDR3 region has 15 residues. From germline, CDR1 is SGHNT and CDR2 YYREEE (reference sequence). Unmatched junction bases numbered 5, after V lost 4 bases and J lost 3 bases. The CDR3 spells CASSRDRGHTGELFF. CDR3 nucleotide sequence: TGTGCCAGCAGCCGTGACAGGGGTCACACCGGGGAGCTGTTTTTT.

The chain joins TRBV5-1 to TRBJ2-5; 7 nucleotides agree with TRBD1. This CDR3 has 15 residues. The V segment lost 0 bases and the J segment 4 bases; nucleotides outside the gene matches: 6. Germline CDR1 reads SGHRS; CDR2 reads YFSETQ. CDR3 in DNA: TGCGCCAGCAGCTTGGGACGACAGGGCCCAGAGACCCAGTACTTC. It translates to CASSLGRQGPETQYF.